Shown below are 14 T cell receptor beta chains from a single sample sequenced in a study of Graves' ophthalmopathy and Graves' hyperthyroidism. TCR beta CDR3 amplification used RNA transcripts. Scientists carried out first-round RT-PCR using HTBI primers and then a second-round multiplex PCR. TCRdb re-analysed the multiplex PCR reads in MiXCR, keeping a single row per CDR3 protein. The top ten clones hold 11% of a sample with over a million distinct CDR3 sequences, roughly two fifths of them seen once. Sequencing was performed on peripheral blood or thyroid tissue (not recorded which). The receptors derive from an adult man with Graves' hyperthyroidism.

This clonotype has a single count. The chain recombines TRBV12-5 with TRBJ1-5; D unresolved. Germline CDR1 LGHNT, CDR2 FRNRAP. This CDR3 has 13 residues. CDR3 protein: CASSSMMTQPQHF. The CDR3, as DNA: TGTGCCAGCAGTTCCATGATGACTCAGCCCCAGCATTTT.

This chain links TRBV10-3 with TRBJ1-5; D is undetermined. Trimming removed 10 bases from V and 0 bases from J, with 13 bases in between. Germline lookup yields CDR1 ENHRY and CDR2 SYGVKD. This CDR3 has 14 residues. In DNA, the CDR3 is TGTGCCACCACAGAGGCATATAGCAATCAGCCCCAGCATTTT. This codes for CATTEAYSNQPQHF.

Details on this clonotype: A much larger clone lies a single base off, so this may be a read error. The chain joins TRBV10-3 to TRBJ1-4, with TRBD1 identical over 7 bases. Germline trimming cut 10 bases from V and 8 bases from J; bases unmatched to any gene: 10. This CDR3 region has 13 residues. The germline V gene encodes CDR1 ENHRY and CDR2 SYGVKD. CDR3 in DNA: TGTGCCAGCAGATGGGACAGTTGGGAAAAACTGTTTTTT. It encodes CASRWDSWEKLFF.

The V and J genes are TRBV13 and TRBJ2-5; D ambiguous. Germline-derived CDR1 and CDR2 are PRHDT and FYEKMQ (reference sequence). This CDR3 has 14 residues. The V end lost 5 bases, the J end lost 0 bases, and 10 bases lay between the germline ends. CDR3 sequence: CASSGLGYQETQYF. The CDR3 DNA reads TGTGCCAGCAGCGGTTTAGGGTACCAAGAGACCCAGTACTTC.

This clonotype has more than one count but fewer than ten. This chain joins TRBV19 and TRBJ2-5, with a possible D match to TRBD2 (6 bases). CDR3 length equals 16 residues. Germline CDR1 and CDR2: LNHDA and SQIVND (reference sequence). The germline V and J ends were trimmed by 4 bases and 1 base, with 16 bases remaining between them. This chain's CDR3 is CASSTYPRDSQETQYF. The CDR3 DNA reads TGTGCCAGTAGTACCTATCCCCGGGACTCCCAAGAGACCCAGTACTTC.

This clonotype was counted a few times. The chain joins TRBV4-1 to TRBJ1-5; D perhaps matches TRBD1 (5 bases). CDR1 and CDR2 (germline): MGHRA, YSYEKL. This CDR3 region has 16 residues. The germline V and J ends were trimmed by 2 bases and 4 bases, with 15 bases remaining between them. CDR3 protein: CASSQSEAGRNQPQHF. DNA for the CDR3: TGCGCCAGCAGCCAATCGGAAGCAGGGAGAAATCAGCCCCAGCATTTT.

In this sample, this clonotype turned up many times. This chain joins TRBV5-1 and TRBJ2-7; D is unclear. Trimming took 4 bases from V and 5 from J, leaving 10 bases between them. Germline CDR1 and CDR2: SGHRS and YFSETQ. This CDR3 has 12 residues. The CDR3 DNA is TGCGCCAGCAGCCCCCTTGGAAACGAGCAGTACTTC. It encodes CASSPLGNEQYF.

This clonotype came up many times. The rearrangement uses TRBV2 and TRBJ1-1, with D maybe TRBD1 (6 bases). The CDR3 has 14 amino acids. Germline V gene lookup returns CDR1 SNHLY and CDR2 FYNNEI. The V end was cut by 3 bases, the J end by 3 bases, with 11 bases between. CDR3 sequence reads: CASSDNRQDTEAFF. In DNA form, the CDR3 reads TGTGCCAGCAGTGACAACCGACAGGACACTGAAGCTTTCTTT.

As for this clonotype: A much larger clone is a single base away; this may be a read error. The V call is TRBV7-8, the J call TRBJ2-7; D not resolved. Deletions cut 5 bases from V and 6 bases from J, with 20 bases between. The CDR3 has 15 amino acids. Germline values: CDR1 SGHVS, CDR2 FQNEAQ. CDR3 in amino acids: CASSRIESPLFEQYF. The CDR3 nucleotides read TGTGCCAGCAGCCGAATAGAGTCCCCCCTATTCGAGCAGTACTTC.

This clonotype was counted at least ten times. The chain employs TRBV6-6 and TRBJ1-5; D uncertain. The ends were cut back, 6 bases at V and 0 bases at J, with 12 bases in the middle. There are 15 residues in the CDR3. Germline V gives CDR1 MNHNY, CDR2 SVGAGI (reference sequence). CDR3 sequence reads: CASRVSKDSNQPQHF. The CDR3 region has the DNA TGTGCCAGCAGGGTTTCCAAGGATAGCAATCAGCCCCAGCATTTT.

This clonotype was detected a few times. The chain is built from TRBV7-9 and TRBJ2-7, with D hard to call. Germline values: CDR1 SEHNR, CDR2 FQNEAQ (reference sequence). V was cut by 4 bases and J by 4 bases, with 8 bases left in between. The CDR3 loop spans 12 amino acids. In DNA form, the CDR3 reads TGTGCCAGCAGCTCGCACTATTACGAGCAGTACTTC. Translation: CASSSHYYEQYF.

This clonotype was recorded many times. The chain couples TRBV4-2 to TRBJ2-7, with D tentatively TRBD1 or TRBD2 (6 bases each). V was pared by 5 bases and J by 3 bases, with 14 bases between. This CDR3 spans 14 amino acids. Looked up from germline, CDR1 is LGHNA and CDR2 is YNFKEQ. CDR3 in amino acids: CASSEVQGGYEQYF. As DNA, the CDR3 is TGTGCCAGCAGCGAGGTACAGGGAGGCTACGAGCAGTACTTC.

The rearrangement joins TRBV30 to TRBJ1-4; the D is unclear. In germline, CDR1 is GTSNPN, CDR2 SVGIG (reference sequence). V was shortened by 4 bases and J by 7 bases, with 13 bases between the two germline ends. CDR3 length: 13 residues. Here the CDR3 DNA reads TGTGCCTGGAACCGGGCACTACCTGAAAAACTGTTTTTT. Protein product: CAWNRALPEKLFF.

This chain connects TRBV20-1 to TRBJ2-6; D gene unclear. The germline V and J ends were trimmed by 5 bases and 4 bases, with 6 bases remaining between them. The CDR3 totals 12 residues. The germline CDR1 and CDR2 sequences are DFQATT and SNEGSKA (reference sequence). Written as DNA, the CDR3 is TGCAGTGCTGACCGGGGGGCCAACGTCCTGACTTTC. It encodes CSADRGANVLTF.